The 32 T cell receptor beta chains given below trace back to one sample, sequenced in a study of metastatic and nonmetastatic thyroid tumors. TCRdb reprocessed the PCR reads via MiXCR. This table has about 5,500 clones, 37% appearing once. Nobody among the patients had been given any treatment before thyroid surgery. Sequences were obtained from tumor tissue. The receptors here all came from a male donor with papillary thyroid cancer or a benign thyroid nodule (not recorded which). Some clones in this sample may be carry-over from other donors' samples.

This clone was counted ten times or more. The chain carries TRBV12-3 or TRBV12-4 and TRBJ2-7; D is unclear. This CDR3 is built from 13 residues. Trimming removed 6 bases from V and 2 bases from J, with 11 bases in between. This CDR3 reads CASSLGPPYEQYF. In nucleotides, the CDR3 is TGTGCCAGCAGCCTAGGGCCGCCCTACGAGCAGTACTTC.

This clone was observed a handful of times. The chain is built from TRBV29-1 and TRBJ2-7; 9 positions agree with TRBD2. Germline CDR1 SQVTM, CDR2 ANQGSEA. This CDR3 comprises 15 residues. V trimming: 0 bases; J trimming: 3 bases; junction bases outside the gene matches: 6. In DNA, the CDR3 is TGCAGCGTTGAAGATCAGAATAGCGGGAGCTACGAGCAGTACTTC. Protein product: CSVEDQNSGSYEQYF.

This clone was counted a few times. J is TRBJ2-2 and V is TRBV12-3 or TRBV12-4; 9 nucleotides match TRBD1. CDR3 length: 16 amino acids. Trimming took 3 bases from V and 2 from J; bases not matched to a gene: 4. The DNA of the CDR3 is TGTGCCAGCAGTTTGGGACAGGGAGGCAACACCGGGGAGCTGTTTTTT. This codes for CASSLGQGGNTGELFF.

By share, this clone ranks as large. This may stem from a read error, because a much larger clone lies one nucleotide away. Other DNA sequences of this sample code for an identical CDR3. J is TRBJ1-2 and V is TRBV20-1; D remains unclear. CDR3 length: 14 amino acids. Germline lookup yields CDR1 DFQATT and CDR2 SNEGSKA (reference sequence). The CDR3 sequence is CSAREEYNSFGYTF. In nucleotides, the CDR3 is TGTAGTGCTAGAGAGGAGTACAACTCATTTGGCTACACCTTC.

This clone has just a few counts. The rearrangement uses TRBV6-1 and TRBJ2-7, with a possible D match to TRBD1 (5 bases). The CDR3 covers 15 residues. Germline CDR1 is MNHNS and CDR2 is SASEGT. The V end lost 4 bases, the J end lost 3 bases, and 16 bases lay between the germline ends. CDR3 nucleotides: TGTGCCAGCAGTGGGGGCGGACCCTCCCACTACGAGCAGTACTTC. Amino acid sequence: CASSGGGPSHYEQYF.

This clone was counted a single time. The chain links TRBV5-1 to TRBJ1-3, with TRBD1 matching over 8 bases. Germline assignment: CDR1 SGHRS and CDR2 YFSETQ. There are 16 residues in the CDR3. V trimming: 4 bases; J trimming: 2 bases; junction bases outside the gene matches: 8. The CDR3 nucleotides read TGCGCCAGCAGCGCCCGACAGGGGTTGGCTGGAAACACCATATATTTT. Translated, it gives CASSARQGLAGNTIYF.

There are a few counts of this clone. This rearrangement joins TRBV6-1 to TRBJ2-6; D gene ambiguous. The V gene lost 3 bases and the J gene lost 2 bases, with 5 bases spanning the gap. Germline-derived CDR1 and CDR2 are MNHNS and SASEGT. The CDR3 is 14 amino acids. The DNA for the CDR3 is TGTGCCAGCAGTGAGAGCGCTGGGGCCAACGTCCTGACTTTC. Its translation: CASSESAGANVLTF.

The rearrangement joins TRBV3-1 to TRBJ2-1; TRBD2 matches at 14 bases. This CDR3 is built from 13 residues. Unmatched junction bases numbered 1, after V lost 0 bases and J lost 15 bases. CDR1 is LGHDT and CDR2 is YNNKEL in the germline V gene (reference sequence). Here the CDR3 reads CASSQEGLAGAFF. For the CDR3, the DNA is TGTGCCAGCAGCCAAGAGGGACTAGCGGGGGCGTTCTTC.

V usage is TRBV3-1 and J usage is TRBJ1-4; D may be TRBD1 (6 bases). The CDR3 has 15 residues. The germline V gene encodes CDR1 LGHDT and CDR2 YNNKEL (reference sequence). Trimming stripped 0 bases from V and 8 bases from J, with 13 bases between. CDR3 nucleotides: TGTGCCAGCAGCCAAGATCGGGGGGCGCGGGAAAAACTGTTTTTT. It encodes CASSQDRGAREKLFF.

The J gene is TRBJ1-1, the V gene TRBV30, with unresolved D. Germline V gene sequence: CDR1 GTSNPN, CDR2 SVGIG (reference sequence). Trimming removed 1 base at V and 3 bases at J, with 9 bases between. The CDR3 covers 13 residues. CDR3 bases: TGTGCCTGGAGTGCGGATAGGGACACTGAAGCTTTCTTT. Amino acids: CAWSADRDTEAFF.

This clone was observed a few times. The chain couples TRBV28 to TRBJ1-2, with 10 nucleotides matching TRBD1. CDR1 and CDR2 from the germline V gene are MDHEN and SYDVKM. V shed 4 bases and J 8 bases; nucleotides not matched to a gene: 7. This CDR3 is 14 amino acids long. The DNA for the CDR3 is TGTGCCAGCAGTTCGGACAGGGGGATTAGGGGCTACACCTTC. The encoded protein is CASSSDRGIRGYTF.

The sample holds one count of this clone. This sequence joins TRBV6-2 or TRBV6-3 and TRBJ2-5, with 7 positions matching TRBD2. This CDR3 contains 15 residues. Germline CDR1 and CDR2: MNHEY and SVGEGT. After removal of 4 bases from V and 5 bases from J, the junction contained 10 bases not matched to a gene. CDR3 sequence (DNA): TGTGCCAGCAGTTCCTTAAAAGCGGGATTTGAGACCCAGTACTTC. Residues: CASSSLKAGFETQYF.

Judged by abundance, this clone is medium-sized (0.01 to 0.1%). This chain links TRBV29-1 with TRBJ2-7; tentatively, D is TRBD2 (6 bases). Trimming took 6 bases from V and 4 from J, leaving 19 bases between them. Per germline, CDR1 SQVTM and CDR2 ANQGSEA. This CDR3 is built from 14 residues. The CDR3 nucleotides read TGCAGCGTGGCCCCCGGGACTCTACCTTACGAGCAGTACTTC. It specifies CSVAPGTLPYEQYF.

The genes are TRBV6-1 and TRBJ1-2; TRBD1 is a possible D gene (5 bases). This CDR3 is 14 amino acids long. Trimming cost V 6 bases and J 3 bases, with 14 bases left between them. CDR1 and CDR2 from the germline V gene are MNHNS and SASEGT. The CDR3 loop is CASRGRGIDYGYTF. The CDR3, as DNA: TGTGCCAGCAGGGGGCGGGGGATAGACTATGGCTACACCTTC.

J is TRBJ1-4 and V is TRBV5-1; 9 bases are shared with TRBD1. Looked up from germline, CDR1 is SGHRS and CDR2 is YFSETQ. Trimming took 0 bases from V and 1 from J; bases not matched to a gene: 4. The CDR3 is 17 amino acids. In DNA form, the CDR3 reads TGCGCCAGCAGCTTGGACAGGGGGCAAGTAACTAATGAAAAACTGTTTTTT. Residues: CASSLDRGQVTNEKLFF.

About this clone: A much larger clone differs from this one at a single base, so this may be a read error. V gene TRBV11-2 combines with J gene TRBJ2-7; TRBD2 aligns across 13 bases. The CDR3 sequence is 17 residues long. Germline-derived CDR1 and CDR2 are SGHAT and FQNNGV. Written as DNA, the CDR3 is TGTGCCGGCAGCATCCTCAGGACTAGCGGGAGCACCTACGAGCAGTACTTC. As protein: CAGSILRTSGSTYEQYF.

This clone has only a few counts. CDR3 sequence reads: CASSPRGRQNEQFF. CDR3 nucleotide sequence: TGTGCCAGCAGTCCCCGGGGGAGGCAGAATGAGCAGTTCTTC. The chain uses TRBV28 and TRBJ2-1; possible D gene TRBD2, 6 bases. This CDR3 is 14 amino acids long. Trimming removed 5 bases from V and 7 bases from J, with 15 bases in between. Germline V gene sequence: CDR1 MDHEN, CDR2 SYDVKM.

V gene TRBV27 combines with J gene TRBJ1-5; tentative D call: TRBD1 (5 bases). In germline, CDR1 is MNHEY, CDR2 SMNVEV (reference sequence). V gave up 8 bases and J gave up 2 bases, with 13 bases separating them. The CDR3 runs 14 residues. CDR3 DNA: TGTGCCAGCCGTTCGCTAGGGGGCAATCAGCCCCAGCATTTT. This sequence encodes CASRSLGGNQPQHF.

This clone was seen more than once but under ten times. V and J are TRBV27 and TRBJ2-7; the match to TRBD2 covers 7 bases. V lost 3 bases to trimming and J lost 2 bases; unmatched junction nucleotides: 7. The germline gives CDR1 MNHEY, CDR2 SMNVEV (reference sequence). There are 15 residues in the CDR3. CDR3 protein: CASSFPASGTYEQYF. DNA of the CDR3: TGTGCCAGCAGTTTTCCTGCTAGCGGAACCTACGAGCAGTACTTC.

This clone was observed a few times. The J gene is TRBJ2-1, the V gene TRBV12-5; D is unclear. The CDR3 runs to 10 residues. Germline CDR1 LGHNT, CDR2 FRNRAP. V was shortened by 7 bases and J by 6 bases, with 4 bases between the two germline ends. CDR3 in DNA: TGTGCTAGTGAGGGCAATGAGCAGTTCTTC. It translates to CASEGNEQFF.

The gene calls are TRBV6-1 and TRBJ1-1, with D unresolved. CDR1 is MNHNS, CDR2 SASEGT, per germline. The CDR3 sequence is 15 residues long. Trimming removed 5 bases from V and 1 base from J, with 14 bases in between. Here the CDR3 reads CASSPGSAGNTEAFF. The CDR3 region has the DNA TGTGCCAGCAGTCCCGGGAGCGCAGGGAACACTGAAGCTTTCTTT.

This clone was seen more than once but under ten times. This chain connects TRBV20-1 to TRBJ2-7, with 16 positions matching TRBD2. Trimming cost V 2 bases and J 6 bases; bases outside gene matches: 13. The CDR3 is 18 amino acids. Germline V gene sequence: CDR1 DFQATT, CDR2 SNEGSKA (reference sequence). This CDR3 reads CSARLAGLAGGRISEQYF. The CDR3 nucleotides read TGCAGTGCTAGATTGGCGGGACTAGCGGGGGGGCGGATTTCCGAGCAGTACTTC.

For the CDR3, the DNA is TGTGCCAGCGCTGCAACAGGTCTTTCCTACAATGAGCAGTTCTTC. Its protein is CASAATGLSYNEQFF. V usage is TRBV12-3 or TRBV12-4 and J usage is TRBJ2-1; maybe TRBD1 (5 bases). The ends were cut back, 8 bases at V and 1 base at J, with 15 bases in the middle. CDR3 length equals 15 residues.

CDR3 bases: TGTGCCAGCAACCTCTTAGGGGGTTCCACAGATACGCAGTATTTT. It is translated as CASNLLGGSTDTQYF. The chain employs TRBV7-3 and TRBJ2-3; weak D call: TRBD1 (6 bases). The V gene lost 7 bases and the J gene lost 2 bases, with 16 bases spanning the gap. The CDR3 runs to 15 residues. Germline V gene sequence: CDR1 SGHTA, CDR2 FQGTGA.

In this sample, this clone is medium-sized. The chain links TRBV7-2 to TRBJ1-5; 9 bases map to TRBD1. The CDR3 length is 14 residues. The J segment lost 8 bases and the V segment lost 5 bases, leaving 7 bases of the junction unmatched. The germline V gene has CDR1 SGHTA and CDR2 FQGNSA. Here the CDR3 reads CASSPGTGWEPQHF. The CDR3 DNA sequence: TGTGCCAGCAGCCCAGGGACAGGGTGGGAGCCCCAGCATTTT.

This clone is deemed medium-sized. The CDR3 bases are TGTGCCAGCAGCGTAGCTAGCGGGGTGAGGAATGAGCAGTTCTTC. Protein: CASSVASGVRNEQFF. V usage is TRBV9 and J usage is TRBJ2-1, with 9 bases matching TRBD2. The germline V gene has CDR1 SGDLS and CDR2 YYNGEE. The CDR3 is 15 residues long. V lost 0 bases, J lost 7 bases, and 5 bases stayed unmatched.

This clone came up a few times. The CDR3 loop is CASSFGGQDSQPQHF. DNA for the CDR3: TGTGCCAGCAGTTTTGGAGGACAGGATAGTCAGCCCCAGCATTTT. The chain couples TRBV28 to TRBJ1-5, with TRBD1 matching 7 bases. After removal of 3 bases from V and 6 bases from J, the junction contained 8 bases not matched to a gene. CDR1 is MDHEN, CDR2 SYDVKM, per germline. The CDR3 spans 15 residues.

This clone was recorded at least ten times. V is TRBV18 and J is TRBJ2-2; 8 bases line up with TRBD1. Trimming cost V 3 bases and J 2 bases; bases outside gene matches: 2. This CDR3 has 15 amino acids. CDR1 is KGHSH, CDR2 LQKENI, per germline. CDR3 in DNA: TGTGCCAGCTCACCGGGACAGGTTAACACCGGGGAGCTGTTTTTT. It codes for CASSPGQVNTGELFF. The full variable domain, in which reference TRBV18 and TRBJ2-2 provide the parts outside the CDR3, is NAGVMQNPRHLVRRRGQEARLRCSPMKGHSHVYWYRQLPEEGLKFMVYLQKENIIDESGMPKERFSAEFPKEGPSILRIQQVVRGDSAAYFCASSPGQVNTGELFFGEGSRLTVL.

The gene calls are TRBV7-3 and TRBJ2-7; D remains ambiguous. The V gene lost 5 bases and the J gene lost 5 bases, with 13 bases spanning the gap. The CDR3 totals 13 residues. Germline V gene data show CDR1 as SGHTA and CDR2 as FQGTGA. The CDR3 coding sequence is TGTGCCAGCAGCGCCCGGGTCCAGCACGAGCAGTACTTC. It codes for CASSARVQHEQYF.

There are a few counts of this clone. V and J are TRBV15 and TRBJ2-7, with D perhaps matching TRBD1 (6 bases). CDR1 is LNHNV and CDR2 is YYDKDF in the germline V gene (reference sequence). V dropped 1 base and J dropped 3 bases, with 7 bases sitting between them. CDR3 length equals 13 residues. The CDR3 protein is CATSRVGGYEQYF. The CDR3 region has the DNA TGTGCCACCAGCAGAGTAGGGGGCTACGAGCAGTACTTC.

The chain combines TRBV12-3 or TRBV12-4 with TRBJ2-3, with a possible D match to TRBD1 (6 bases). The CDR3 has 14 residues. V lost 6 bases to trimming and J lost 6 bases, with 16 bases between them. CDR3 protein: CASRGDKPTDTQYF. CDR3 sequence (DNA): TGTGCCAGCAGGGGGGACAAGCCGACGGATACGCAGTATTTT.

A few counts support this clone. As DNA, the CDR3 is TGTGCCAGCAGGATACTACAGGGGGTAGTCGGTGGCTACACCTTC. Protein: CASRILQGVVGGYTF. The rearrangement links TRBV28 to TRBJ1-2; 8 bases agree with TRBD1. The CDR3 has 15 amino acids. J gave up 7 bases and V 6 bases, and 13 bases lay outside the gene matches. Germline V gene data show CDR1 as MDHEN and CDR2 as SYDVKM.